This record looks at one TCR beta chain sequence and its context. The data were taken from a study of blood T cell repertoires in COVID-19. Here immunoSEQ multiplex PCR was the method, and the copy in TCRdb shows in-frame clones only, minus some. The data contain about 220,000 clones, just over 85% of them singletons. The CDR3 extends over 15 amino acids. The V and J ends lost 1 base and 0 bases respectively, with 10 bases between them. The germline V gene encodes CDR1 MNHEY and CDR2 SMNVEV (reference sequence). The TCR was taken from a man aged 30 to 45 who had recovered from COVID-19. Input material: peripheral blood. The rearrangement joins TRBV27 to TRBJ2-7, with D perhaps TRBD2 (7 bases). DNA of the CDR3: TGTGCCAGCAGTTTATTAGGGGGGGGCTCCTACGAGCAGTACTTC. Protein product: CASSLLGGGSYEQYF.